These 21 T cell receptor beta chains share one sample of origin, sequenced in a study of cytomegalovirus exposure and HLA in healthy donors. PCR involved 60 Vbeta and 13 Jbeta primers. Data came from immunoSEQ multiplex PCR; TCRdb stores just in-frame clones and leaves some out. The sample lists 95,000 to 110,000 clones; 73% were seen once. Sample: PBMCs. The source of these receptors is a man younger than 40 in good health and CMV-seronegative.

The CDR3 DNA sequence: TGTGCCAGCAGTCTACCGGGACAGGGGAAGCAGTACTTC. Its translation: CASSLPGQGKQYF. V and J are TRBV6-5 and TRBJ2-7; 10 nucleotides align to TRBD1. Per germline, CDR1 MNHEY and CDR2 SVGAGI. After removal of 5 bases from V and 8 bases from J, the junction contained 6 bases not matched to a gene. This CDR3 comprises 13 residues.

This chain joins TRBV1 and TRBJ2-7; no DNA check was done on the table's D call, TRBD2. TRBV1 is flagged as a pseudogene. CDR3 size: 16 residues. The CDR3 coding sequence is TGCACCAGCAGCCAAGATTGGTTCAGCGCCTCCTACGAGCAGTACTTC. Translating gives CTSSQDWFSASYEQYF.

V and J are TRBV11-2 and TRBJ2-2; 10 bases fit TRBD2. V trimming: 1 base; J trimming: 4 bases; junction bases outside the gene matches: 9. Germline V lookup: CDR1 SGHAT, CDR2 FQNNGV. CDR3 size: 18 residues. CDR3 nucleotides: TGTGCCAGCAGCTTAGTAGGGCTAGCGGGAGATGGCACCGGGGAGCTGTTTTTT. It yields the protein CASSLVGLAGDGTGELFF.

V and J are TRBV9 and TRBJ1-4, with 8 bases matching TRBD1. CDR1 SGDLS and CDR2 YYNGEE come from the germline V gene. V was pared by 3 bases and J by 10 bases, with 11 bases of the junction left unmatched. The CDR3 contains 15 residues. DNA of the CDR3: TGTGCCAGCAGCGCCGGACAGGGAGGGGGTGGAAAACTGTTTTTT. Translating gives CASSAGQGGGGKLFF.

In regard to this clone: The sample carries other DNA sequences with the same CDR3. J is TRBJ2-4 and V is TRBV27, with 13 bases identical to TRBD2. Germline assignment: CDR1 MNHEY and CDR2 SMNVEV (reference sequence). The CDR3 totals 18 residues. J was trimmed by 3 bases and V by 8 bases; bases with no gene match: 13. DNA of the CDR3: TGTGCCAGCGGCGAGCGGGTACTAGCGGGGGGGGTCAAAAACATTCAGTACTTC. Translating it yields CASGERVLAGGVKNIQYF.

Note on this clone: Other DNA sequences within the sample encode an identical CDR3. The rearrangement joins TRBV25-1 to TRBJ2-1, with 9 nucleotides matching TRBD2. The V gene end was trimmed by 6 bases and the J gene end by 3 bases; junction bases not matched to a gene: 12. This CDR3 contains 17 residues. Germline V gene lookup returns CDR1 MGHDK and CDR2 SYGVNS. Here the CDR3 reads CASSLTSGPGFYNEQFF. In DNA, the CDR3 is TGTGCCAGCAGCCTGACTAGCGGACCGGGGTTCTACAATGAGCAGTTCTTC.

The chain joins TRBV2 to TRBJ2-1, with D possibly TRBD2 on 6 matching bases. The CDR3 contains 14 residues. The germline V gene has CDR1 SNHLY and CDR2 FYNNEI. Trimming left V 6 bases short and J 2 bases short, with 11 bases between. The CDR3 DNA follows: TGTGCCAGCAGCGGGACGGGAGCCTACAATGAGCAGTTCTTC. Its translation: CASSGTGAYNEQFF.

CDR3 nucleotide sequence: TGCGCCAGCATGAGGACAGGGGAAGCCGAGCAGTACTTC. Its protein product is CASMRTGEAEQYF. This sequence joins TRBV5-1 and TRBJ2-7; 9 nucleotides agree with TRBD1. The trim removed 6 bases at V and 6 bases at J, leaving 7 bases unmatched. Germline lookup yields CDR1 SGHRS and CDR2 YFSETQ. CDR3 size: 13 residues.

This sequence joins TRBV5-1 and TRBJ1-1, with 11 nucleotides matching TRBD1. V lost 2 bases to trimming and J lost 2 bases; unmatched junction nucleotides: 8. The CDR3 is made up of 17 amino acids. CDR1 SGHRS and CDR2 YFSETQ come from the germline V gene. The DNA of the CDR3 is TGCGCCAGCAGCTTCGGGACAGGGGGACGTTTTAACACTGAAGCTTTCTTT. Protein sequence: CASSFGTGGRFNTEAFF.

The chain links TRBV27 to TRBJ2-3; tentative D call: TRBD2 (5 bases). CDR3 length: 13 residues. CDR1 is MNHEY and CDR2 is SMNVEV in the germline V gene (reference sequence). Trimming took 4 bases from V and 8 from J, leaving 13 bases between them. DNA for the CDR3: TGTGCCAGCAGTTACGTTATTCGGGGTACGCAGTATTTT. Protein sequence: CASSYVIRGTQYF.

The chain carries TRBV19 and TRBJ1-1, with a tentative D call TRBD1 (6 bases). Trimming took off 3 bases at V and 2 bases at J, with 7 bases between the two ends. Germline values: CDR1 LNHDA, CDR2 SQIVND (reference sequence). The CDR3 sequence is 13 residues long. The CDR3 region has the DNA TGTGCCAGTAGTATCAGGGGTAACACTGAAGCTTTCTTT. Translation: CASSIRGNTEAFF.

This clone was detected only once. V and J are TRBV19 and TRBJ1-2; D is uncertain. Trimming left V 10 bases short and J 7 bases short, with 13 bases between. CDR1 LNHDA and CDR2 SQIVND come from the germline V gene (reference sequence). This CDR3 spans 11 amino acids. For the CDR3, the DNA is TGTGCCACCGAACTGCTCGGTGGCTACACCTTC. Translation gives CATELLGGYTF.

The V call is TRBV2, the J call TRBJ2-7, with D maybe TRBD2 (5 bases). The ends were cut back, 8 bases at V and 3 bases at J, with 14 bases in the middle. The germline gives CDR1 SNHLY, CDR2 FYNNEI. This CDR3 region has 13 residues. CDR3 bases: TGTGCCAGCGGGGAGCAGGTGTTCTACGAGCAGTACTTC. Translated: CASGEQVFYEQYF.

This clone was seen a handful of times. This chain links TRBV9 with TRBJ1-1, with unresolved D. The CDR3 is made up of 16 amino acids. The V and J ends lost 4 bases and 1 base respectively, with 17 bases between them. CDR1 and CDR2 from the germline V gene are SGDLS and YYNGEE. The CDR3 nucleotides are TGTGCCAGCAGCCTCGGGAAGGCACGCAGGAACACTGAAGCTTTCTTT. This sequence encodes CASSLGKARRNTEAFF.

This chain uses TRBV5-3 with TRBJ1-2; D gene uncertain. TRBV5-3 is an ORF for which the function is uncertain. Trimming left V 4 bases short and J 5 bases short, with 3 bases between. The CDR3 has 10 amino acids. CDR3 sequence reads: CARSPYGYTF. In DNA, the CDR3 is TGTGCCAGAAGCCCGTATGGCTACACCTTC.

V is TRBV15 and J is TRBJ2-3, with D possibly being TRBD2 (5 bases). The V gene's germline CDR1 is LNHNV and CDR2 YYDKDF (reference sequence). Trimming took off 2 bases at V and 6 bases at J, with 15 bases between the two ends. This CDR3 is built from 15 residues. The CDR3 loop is CATSRTGEMGDTQYF. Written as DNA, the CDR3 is TGTGCCACCAGCAGAACTGGGGAGATGGGCGATACGCAGTATTTT. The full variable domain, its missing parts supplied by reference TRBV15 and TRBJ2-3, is DAMVIQNPRYQVTQFGKPVTLSCSQTLNHNVMYWYQQKSSQAPKLLFHYYDKDFNNEADTPDNFQSRRPNTSFCFLDIRSPGLGDTAMYLCATSRTGEMGDTQYFGPGTRLTVL.

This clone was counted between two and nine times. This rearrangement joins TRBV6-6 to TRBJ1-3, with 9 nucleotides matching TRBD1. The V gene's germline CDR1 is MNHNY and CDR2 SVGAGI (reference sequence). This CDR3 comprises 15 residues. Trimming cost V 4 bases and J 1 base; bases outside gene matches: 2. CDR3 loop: CASSLGTGSGNTIYF. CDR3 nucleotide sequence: TGTGCCAGCAGTTTGGGGACAGGGTCTGGAAACACCATATATTTT.

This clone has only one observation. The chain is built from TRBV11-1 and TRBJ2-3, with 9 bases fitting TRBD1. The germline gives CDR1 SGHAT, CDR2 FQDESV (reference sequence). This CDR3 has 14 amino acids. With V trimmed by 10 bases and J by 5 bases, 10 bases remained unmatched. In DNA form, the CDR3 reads TGTGCCACCTCGCTCCCGGGACAGGGAGATACGCAGTATTTT. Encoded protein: CATSLPGQGDTQYF.

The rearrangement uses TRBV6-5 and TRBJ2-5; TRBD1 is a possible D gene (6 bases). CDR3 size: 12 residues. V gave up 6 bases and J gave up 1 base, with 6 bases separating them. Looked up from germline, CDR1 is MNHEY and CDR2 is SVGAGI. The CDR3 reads CASRGAQETQYF. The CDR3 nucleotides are TGTGCCAGCAGGGGGGCCCAAGAGACCCAGTACTTC.

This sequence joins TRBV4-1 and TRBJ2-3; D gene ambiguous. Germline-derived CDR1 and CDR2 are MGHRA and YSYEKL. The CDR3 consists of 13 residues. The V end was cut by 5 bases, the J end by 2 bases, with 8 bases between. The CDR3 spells CASSAHYTDTQYF. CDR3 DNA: TGCGCCAGCAGCGCACACTACACAGATACGCAGTATTTT.

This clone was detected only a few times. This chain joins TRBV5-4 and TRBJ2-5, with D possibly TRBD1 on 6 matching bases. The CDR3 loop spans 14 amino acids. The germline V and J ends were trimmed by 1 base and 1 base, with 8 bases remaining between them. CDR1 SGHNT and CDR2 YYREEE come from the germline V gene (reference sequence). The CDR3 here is CASSLKQGQETQYF. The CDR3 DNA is TGTGCCAGCAGCTTGAAACAGGGCCAAGAGACCCAGTACTTC.